This entry lists 28 T cell receptor beta chains sequenced from one sample in a study of cytomegalovirus exposure and HLA in healthy donors. Vbeta (60) and Jbeta (13) primers were used in the PCR. Generated by immunoSEQ multiplex PCR, the TCRdb table keeps only in-frame clones and is missing some. Of 160,000 or so clones in the sample, about 80% were seen once. Sequencing was done on a sample of PBMCs. The receptors here all came from a man aged 25 to 45 in good health and CMV-seronegative.

The V and J genes are TRBV19 and TRBJ2-5; 12 bases match TRBD1. With V trimmed by 9 bases and J by 5 bases, 16 bases remained unmatched. Germline CDR1 LNHDA, CDR2 SQIVND (reference sequence). This CDR3 has 17 residues. CDR3 nucleotides: TGTGCCAGCCGACCGCGCGGGACAGGGGGCTCGGGGGAGACCCAGTACTTC. Its protein product is CASRPRGTGGSGETQYF.

This clone was found a few times. The rearrangement links TRBV4-1 to TRBJ1-2, with D hard to call. The germline V gene encodes CDR1 MGHRA and CDR2 YSYEKL. With 0 bases removed from V and 3 bases from J, the gap between germline ends came to 11 bases. The CDR3 spans 15 residues. The CDR3: CASSQDERRDYGYTF. CDR3 DNA sequence: TGCGCCAGCAGCCAAGATGAACGGCGGGACTATGGCTACACCTTC.

The chain employs TRBV11-3 and TRBJ2-3, with D possibly matching TRBD2 (7 bases). The germline V gene encodes CDR1 SGHNT and CDR2 YENEEA. The CDR3 covers 16 residues. Trimming left V 3 bases short and J 4 bases short, with 17 bases between. As DNA, the CDR3 is TGTGCCAGCAGCTTGAAGAGGGGGGGCCAGCCAGATACGCAGTATTTT. Protein: CASSLKRGGQPDTQYF.

V and J are TRBV2 and TRBJ1-1; D uncertain. V dropped 1 base and J dropped 3 bases, with 9 bases sitting between them. Germline CDR1 SNHLY, CDR2 FYNNEI. The CDR3 is 14 residues long. The CDR3 DNA follows: TGTGCCAGCAGTGAAGAGTCGGGGTACACTGAAGCTTTCTTT. It encodes CASSEESGYTEAFF. Full variable domain (outside the CDR3, taken from reference TRBV2 and TRBJ1-1): EPEVTQTPSHQVTQMGQEVILRCVPISNHLYFYWYRQILGQKVEFLVSFYNNEISEKSEIFDDQFSVERPDGSNFTLKIRSTKLEDSAMYFCASSEESGYTEAFFGQGTRLTVV.

A word on this clone: At one of its ends the junction is not consistent with the germline gene, which may arise from a read error. The genes are TRBV7-7 and TRBJ2-5; D is ambiguous. Germline V CDR1 and CDR2: SSHAT, FNYEAQ (reference sequence). This CDR3 contains 14 residues. The CDR3 sequence: CASTPINSRETQYF. The DNA for the CDR3 is TGTGCTAGCACCCCCATTAACTCGAGAGAGACCCAGTACTTC.

The CDR3 DNA reads as TGTGCCAGCAGCGTAGGGAGGGTTGGGTCTGGAAACACCATATATTTT. Encoded protein: CASSVGRVGSGNTIYF. J is TRBJ1-3 and V is TRBV9; D remains unclear. V was pared by 0 bases and J by 1 base, with 11 bases between. Germline V gene lookup returns CDR1 SGDLS and CDR2 YYNGEE. CDR3 size: 16 residues.

The chain combines TRBV10-3 with TRBJ1-1; 7 bases are a match to TRBD1. The CDR3 is made up of 13 amino acids. The germline gives CDR1 ENHRY, CDR2 SYGVKD. V lost 9 bases to trimming and J lost 1 base; unmatched junction nucleotides: 5. The CDR3 DNA sequence: TGTGCCATTTGGGACAGCAAGAACACTGAAGCTTTCTTT. It translates to CAIWDSKNTEAFF.

Note on this clone: Other DNA sequences within the sample encode an identical CDR3. This chain links TRBV28 with TRBJ2-7; a possible D gene is TRBD1 (6 bases). The length of the CDR3 is 13 residues. Germline-derived CDR1 and CDR2 are MDHEN and SYDVKM. Deletions cut 4 bases from V and 4 bases from J, with 11 bases between. The CDR3 nucleotides are TGTGCCAGCAGTTCCGGACAGACTTACGAGCAGTACTTC. As protein: CASSSGQTYEQYF.

V and J are TRBV5-1 and TRBJ1-1; 7 positions match TRBD1. The V and J ends lost 3 bases and 4 bases, in that order; junction bases with no gene match: 6. The CDR3 covers 14 residues. The germline V gene has CDR1 SGHRS and CDR2 YFSETQ. The CDR3 DNA is TGCGCCAGCAGCTACGGAGGGGACAGCACTGAAGCTTTCTTT. Translating gives CASSYGGDSTEAFF.

The chain recombines TRBV6-6 with TRBJ1-6; TRBD1 agrees at 8 bases. Germline V gene data show CDR1 as MNHNY and CDR2 as SVGAGI (reference sequence). After removal of 6 bases from V and 6 bases from J, the junction contained 10 bases not matched to a gene. This CDR3 has 16 residues. This CDR3 reads CASRSDRGAGNSPLHF. The CDR3 bases are TGTGCCAGCAGGAGCGACAGGGGCGCGGGTAATTCACCCCTCCACTTT.

The V call is TRBV7-9, the J call TRBJ2-7, with D hard to call. This CDR3 comprises 14 residues. The germline V gene encodes CDR1 SEHNR and CDR2 FQNEAQ (reference sequence). V was cut by 0 bases and J by 3 bases, with 9 bases left in between. CDR3 protein: CASSLASLVYEQYF. CDR3 coding DNA: TGTGCCAGCAGCTTAGCAAGCTTAGTCTACGAGCAGTACTTC.

The V call is TRBV6-5, the J call TRBJ2-7; 10 positions match TRBD1. V lost 6 bases and J lost 6; bases outside the gene matches: 8. The CDR3 totals 14 residues. CDR1 is MNHEY and CDR2 is SVGAGI in the germline V gene. The CDR3 here is CASRRQGAFIEQYF. The CDR3 DNA is TGTGCCAGCAGACGACAGGGGGCATTTATCGAGCAGTACTTC.

The CDR3, as DNA: TGTGCCAGCAGCTCCCGGACAGGAAAGGAGGTTACCGGGGAGCTGTTTTTT. Translation: CASSSRTGKEVTGELFF. The chain has TRBV11-2 and TRBJ2-2; 7 bases align to TRBD1. The CDR3 is made up of 17 amino acids. CDR1 and CDR2 from the germline V gene are SGHAT and FQNNGV. With V trimmed by 4 bases and J by 5 bases, 13 bases remained unmatched.

This chain links TRBV5-1 with TRBJ1-4, with D tentatively TRBD1 (6 bases). The CDR3 runs 17 residues. V lost 4 bases to trimming and J lost 0 bases, with 16 bases between them. Germline CDR1 reads SGHRS; CDR2 reads YFSETQ. Written as DNA, the CDR3 is TGCGCCAGCAGCCTAGCCGGGACATATGCAACTAATGAAAAACTGTTTTTT. Its translation is CASSLAGTYATNEKLFF.

The chain is built from TRBV29-1 and TRBJ1-3; TRBD1 agrees at 7 bases. This CDR3 has 15 amino acids. The germline V gene encodes CDR1 SQVTM and CDR2 ANQGSEA. The ends lost 1 base at V and 0 bases at J; junction bases unmatched: 3. CDR3 nucleotides: TGCAGCGTTGAAGGGCAGGGGGTCTCTGGAAACACCATATATTTT. Its protein product is CSVEGQGVSGNTIYF. The full variable domain, in which reference TRBV29-1 and TRBJ1-3 provide the parts outside the CDR3, is SAVISQKPSRDICQRGTSLTIQCQVDSQVTMMFWYRQQPGQSLTLIATANQGSEATYESGFVIDKFPISRPNLTFSTLTVSNMSPEDSSIYLCSVEGQGVSGNTIYFGEGSWLTVV.

The chain recombines TRBV28 with TRBJ1-4; 9 nucleotides line up with TRBD1. The V and J ends lost 2 bases and 5 bases, in that order; junction bases with no gene match: 6. The CDR3 length is 16 residues. Germline V CDR1 and CDR2: MDHEN, SYDVKM. The CDR3 here is CASSLGSTGGNEKLFF. In nucleotides, the CDR3 is TGTGCCAGCAGTTTAGGATCGACAGGGGGGAATGAAAAACTGTTTTTT.

The chain has TRBV28 and TRBJ1-6; tentative D call: TRBD1 (5 bases). Per the germline V gene, CDR1 is MDHEN and CDR2 is SYDVKM. V was clipped by 5 bases and J by 1 base, with 9 bases between them. The CDR3 is 15 residues long. In DNA form, the CDR3 reads TGTGCCAGCAGTCGTCGACAGTCCTATAATTCACCCCTCCACTTT. Residues: CASSRRQSYNSPLHF.

The chain employs TRBV7-2 and TRBJ1-6; 7 bases match TRBD1. The V gene's germline CDR1 is SGHTA and CDR2 FQGNSA. V lost 4 bases and J lost 7; bases outside the gene matches: 4. CDR3 length: 14 amino acids. The CDR3 DNA reads TGTGCCAGCAGCTGGCTACAGGGGAATTCACCCCTCCACTTT. As protein: CASSWLQGNSPLHF.

V usage is TRBV6-5 and J usage is TRBJ2-3; D gene ambiguous. V lost 2 bases to trimming and J lost 0 bases, with 6 bases between them. Germline CDR1 and CDR2: MNHEY and SVGAGI. This CDR3 spans 14 amino acids. The DNA of the CDR3 is TGTGCCAGCAGTTACGGGCAGAGCACAGATACGCAGTATTTT. It encodes CASSYGQSTDTQYF.

The chain is built from TRBV28 and TRBJ1-2; D is perhaps TRBD1 (5 bases). Germline CDR1 MDHEN, CDR2 SYDVKM. V lost 5 bases and J 6 bases, leaving 10 bases between the germline ends. The CDR3 sequence is 12 residues long. This CDR3 reads CASSPGGNGYTF. As DNA, the CDR3 is TGTGCCAGCAGTCCGGGGGGGAATGGCTACACCTTC.

A single count supports this clone. This chain uses TRBV15 with TRBJ2-3, with D possibly matching TRBD2 (5 bases). The length of the CDR3 is 16 residues. Between the trimmed V and J ends, which lost 1 base and 2 bases, there was a span of 13 bases. The germline gives CDR1 LNHNV, CDR2 YYDKDF (reference sequence). CDR3 sequence: CATSRVPRETTDTQYF. CDR3 sequence (DNA): TGTGCCACCAGCAGAGTACCGAGGGAGACCACAGATACGCAGTATTTT.

V and J are TRBV9 and TRBJ2-7; no firm D call. The CDR3 loop spans 12 amino acids. The V end was cut by 3 bases, the J end by 11 bases, with 15 bases between. Germline loops: CDR1 SGDLS, CDR2 YYNGEE. CDR3 amino acids: CASSATTCLEYF. The CDR3 DNA reads as TGTGCCAGCAGCGCCACTACTTGCTTGGAGTACTTC.

This chain uses TRBV7-2 with TRBJ1-2; 7 positions match TRBD1. Germline trimming cut 8 bases from V and 8 bases from J; bases unmatched to any gene: 8. The germline V gene has CDR1 SGHTA and CDR2 FQGNSA. This CDR3 region has 12 residues. The CDR3 spells CASQQGTRGYTF. The CDR3 coding sequence is TGTGCCAGCCAACAGGGGACGAGGGGCTACACCTTC.

This clone was counted only a few times. This chain uses TRBV21-1 with TRBJ2-2; TRBD1 is the table's D call, not checked against the DNA. TRBV21-1 is flagged as a pseudogene. This CDR3 spans 12 amino acids. For the CDR3, the DNA is TGTGCCAGTCTACAGTGGACCGGGGAGCTGTTTTTT. It is translated as CASLQWTGELFF.

V and J are TRBV2 and TRBJ2-2, with 10 nucleotides matching TRBD1. Trimming cost V 6 bases and J 3 bases; bases outside gene matches: 4. The CDR3 totals 15 residues. Germline-derived CDR1 and CDR2 are SNHLY and FYNNEI. The DNA for the CDR3 is TGTGCCAGCAGCCTCGGACAGGGGGACACCGGGGAGCTGTTTTTT. Translating it yields CASSLGQGDTGELFF.

This chain joins TRBV5-1 and TRBJ1-6; 7 nucleotides match TRBD1. Germline CDR1 reads SGHRS; CDR2 reads YFSETQ. The CDR3 extends over 17 amino acids. V dropped 4 bases and J dropped 7; count of bases not matched to a gene: 14. The CDR3 loop reads CASSRSGTAEGNSPLHF. The CDR3, as DNA: TGCGCCAGCAGCAGATCCGGGACAGCAGAGGGCAATTCACCCCTCCACTTT.

With regard to this clone: One junction end disagrees with the germline gene, perhaps due to a read error. The chain joins TRBV7-9 to TRBJ1-2; 8 bases map to TRBD1. The CDR3 totals 14 residues. The germline gives CDR1 SEHNR, CDR2 FQNEAQ (reference sequence). In DNA, the CDR3 is TGTTCCAGCAGCTCAGGACAGGGTGCCTATGGCTACACCTTC. Translation: CSSSSGQGAYGYTF.

This clone was observed once. The chain combines TRBV28 with TRBJ1-5, with 11 positions matching TRBD1. This CDR3 comprises 15 residues. After removal of 6 bases from V and 6 bases from J, the junction contained 7 bases not matched to a gene. Germline V gives CDR1 MDHEN, CDR2 SYDVKM. In nucleotides, the CDR3 is TGTGCCAGCAGAACCGGACAGGGGGCTGTTCAGCCCCAGCATTTT. Translation gives CASRTGQGAVQPQHF.